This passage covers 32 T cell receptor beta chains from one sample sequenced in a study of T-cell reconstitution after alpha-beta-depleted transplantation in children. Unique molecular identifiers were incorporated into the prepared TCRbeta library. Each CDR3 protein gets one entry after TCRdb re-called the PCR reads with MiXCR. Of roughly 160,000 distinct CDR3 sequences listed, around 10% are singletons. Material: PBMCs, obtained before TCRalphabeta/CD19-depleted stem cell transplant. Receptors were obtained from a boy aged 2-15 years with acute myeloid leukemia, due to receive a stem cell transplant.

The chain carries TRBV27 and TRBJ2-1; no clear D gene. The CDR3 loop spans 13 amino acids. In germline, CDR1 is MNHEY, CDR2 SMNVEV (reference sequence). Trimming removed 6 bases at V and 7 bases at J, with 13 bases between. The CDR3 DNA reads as TGTGCCAGCAGATTCTTTGGTGGGAATGAGCAGTTCTTC. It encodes CASRFFGGNEQFF.

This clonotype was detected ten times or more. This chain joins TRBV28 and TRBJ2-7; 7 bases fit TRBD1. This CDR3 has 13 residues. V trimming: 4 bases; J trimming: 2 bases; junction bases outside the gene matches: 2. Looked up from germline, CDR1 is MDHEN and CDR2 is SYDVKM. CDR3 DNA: TGTGCCAGCAGTTCGGGACAGACCTACGAGCAGTACTTC. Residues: CASSSGQTYEQYF. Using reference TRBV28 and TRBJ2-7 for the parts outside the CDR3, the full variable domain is DVKVTQSSRYLVKRTGEKVFLECVQDMDHENMFWYRQDPGLGLRLIYFSYDVKMKEKGDIPEGYSVSREKKERFSLILESASTNQTSMYLCASSSGQTYEQYFGPGTRLTVT.

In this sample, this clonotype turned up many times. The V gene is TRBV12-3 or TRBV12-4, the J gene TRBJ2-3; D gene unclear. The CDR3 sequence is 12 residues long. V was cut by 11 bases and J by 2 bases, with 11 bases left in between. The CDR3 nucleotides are TGTGCCTGCGGCAGGCTCACAGATACGCAGTATTTT. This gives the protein CACGRLTDTQYF.

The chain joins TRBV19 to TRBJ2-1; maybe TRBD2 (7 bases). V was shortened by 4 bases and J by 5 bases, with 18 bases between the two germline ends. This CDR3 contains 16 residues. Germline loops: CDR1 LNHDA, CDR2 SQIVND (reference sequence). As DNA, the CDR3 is TGTGCCAGTAGTACACTATGGCGGGGGCATCACAATGAGCAGTTCTTC. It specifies CASSTLWRGHHNEQFF.

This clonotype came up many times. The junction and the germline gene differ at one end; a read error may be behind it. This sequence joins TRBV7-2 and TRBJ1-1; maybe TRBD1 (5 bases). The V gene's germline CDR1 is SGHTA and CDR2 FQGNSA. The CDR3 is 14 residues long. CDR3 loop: CASSLAGGGTEAFF. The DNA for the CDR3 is TGCGCCAGCAGCTTGGCCGGTGGGGGCACTGAAGCTTTCTTT.

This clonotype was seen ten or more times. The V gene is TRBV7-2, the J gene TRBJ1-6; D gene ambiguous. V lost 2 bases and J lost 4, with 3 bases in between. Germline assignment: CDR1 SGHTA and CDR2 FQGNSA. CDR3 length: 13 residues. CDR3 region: CASSLQYNSPLHF. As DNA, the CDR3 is TGTGCCAGCAGCTTACAATATAATTCACCCCTCCACTTT.

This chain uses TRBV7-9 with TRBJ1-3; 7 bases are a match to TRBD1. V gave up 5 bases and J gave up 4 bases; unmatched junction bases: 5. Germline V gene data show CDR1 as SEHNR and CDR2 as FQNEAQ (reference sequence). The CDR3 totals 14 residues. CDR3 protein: CASSPTGLGNTIYF. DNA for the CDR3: TGTGCCAGCAGCCCGACAGGGCTCGGAAACACCATATATTTT. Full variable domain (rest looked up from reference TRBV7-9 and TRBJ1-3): DTGVSQNPRHKITKRGQNVTFRCDPISEHNRLYWYRQTLGQGPEFLTYFQNEAQLEKSRLLSDRFSAERPKGSFSTLEIQRTEQGDSAMYLCASSPTGLGNTIYFGEGSWLTVV.

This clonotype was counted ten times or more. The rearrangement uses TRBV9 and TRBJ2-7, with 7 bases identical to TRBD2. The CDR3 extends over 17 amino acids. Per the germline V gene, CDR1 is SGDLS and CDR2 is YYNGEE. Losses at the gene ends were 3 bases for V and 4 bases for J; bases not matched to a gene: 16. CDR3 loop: CASSASGTIGSLYEQYF. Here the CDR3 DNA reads TGTGCCAGCAGCGCCTCCGGGACTATCGGGAGTCTTTACGAGCAGTACTTC.

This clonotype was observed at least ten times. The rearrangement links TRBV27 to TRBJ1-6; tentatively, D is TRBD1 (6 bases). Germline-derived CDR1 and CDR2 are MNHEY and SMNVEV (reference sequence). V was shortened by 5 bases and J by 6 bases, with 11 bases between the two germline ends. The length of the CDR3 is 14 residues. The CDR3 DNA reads TGTGCCAGCAGTATACAGGGTAGTAATTCACCCCTCCACTTT. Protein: CASSIQGSNSPLHF.

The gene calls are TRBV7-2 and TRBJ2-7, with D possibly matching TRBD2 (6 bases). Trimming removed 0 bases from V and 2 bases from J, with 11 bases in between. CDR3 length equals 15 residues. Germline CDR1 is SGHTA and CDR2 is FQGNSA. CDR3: CASSLAAGRTYEQYF. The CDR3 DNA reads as TGTGCCAGCAGCTTAGCGGCGGGGAGGACCTACGAGCAGTACTTC. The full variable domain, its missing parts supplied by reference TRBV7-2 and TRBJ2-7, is GAGVSQSPSNKVTEKGKDVELRCDPISGHTALYWYRQSLGQGLEFLIYFQGNSAPDKSGLPSDRFSAERTGGSVSTLTIQRTQQEDSAVYLCASSLAAGRTYEQYFGPGTRLTVT.

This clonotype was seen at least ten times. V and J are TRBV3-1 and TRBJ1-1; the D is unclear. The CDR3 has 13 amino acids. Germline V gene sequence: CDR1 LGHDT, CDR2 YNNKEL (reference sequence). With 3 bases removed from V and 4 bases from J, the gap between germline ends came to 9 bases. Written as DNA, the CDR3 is TGTGCCAGCAGCCATAATGAGGGCACTGAAGCTTTCTTT. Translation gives CASSHNEGTEAFF.

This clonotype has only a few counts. The CDR3 sequence is CASSKDGLAGGLGEQFF. The DNA of the CDR3 is TGTGCCTCCTCCAAAGATGGTCTAGCGGGGGGACTCGGTGAGCAGTTCTTC. The chain carries TRBV3-1 and TRBJ2-1; 11 bases line up with TRBD2. The germline CDR1 and CDR2 sequences are LGHDT and YNNKEL (reference sequence). This CDR3 has 17 amino acids. J was trimmed by 9 bases and V by 11 bases; bases with no gene match: 21.

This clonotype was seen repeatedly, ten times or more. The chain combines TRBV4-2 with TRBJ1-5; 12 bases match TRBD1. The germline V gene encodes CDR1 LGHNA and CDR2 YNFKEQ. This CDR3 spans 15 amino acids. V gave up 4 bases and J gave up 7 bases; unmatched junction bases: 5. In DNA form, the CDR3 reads TGTGCCAGCAGCCGAGGGACAGGGGGCGGGCAGCCCCAGCATTTT. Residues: CASSRGTGGGQPQHF.

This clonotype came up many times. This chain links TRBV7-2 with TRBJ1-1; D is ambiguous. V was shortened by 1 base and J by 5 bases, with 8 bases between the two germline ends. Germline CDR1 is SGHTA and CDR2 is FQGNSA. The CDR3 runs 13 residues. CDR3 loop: CASSLVTETEAFF. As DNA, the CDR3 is TGTGCCAGCAGCTTAGTAACAGAAACTGAAGCTTTCTTT.

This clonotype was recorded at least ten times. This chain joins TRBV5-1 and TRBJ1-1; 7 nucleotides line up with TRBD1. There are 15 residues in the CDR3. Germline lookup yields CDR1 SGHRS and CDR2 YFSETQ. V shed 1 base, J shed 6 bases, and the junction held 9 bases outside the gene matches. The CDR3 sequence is CASSLIGDSLSEAFF. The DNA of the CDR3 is TGCGCCAGCAGCTTGATTGGGGACAGCCTTTCTGAAGCTTTCTTT.

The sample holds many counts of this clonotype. This CDR3 reads CASSIPGTHSSYEQYV. CDR3 in DNA: TGCGCCAGCAGCATCCCCGGGACGCACAGCTCCTACGAGCAGTACGTC. The chain couples TRBV5-1 to TRBJ2-7; D tentatively fits TRBD1 or TRBD2 (5 bases each). The germline V and J ends were trimmed by 4 bases and 0 bases, with 17 bases remaining between them. CDR3 size: 16 residues. Germline V CDR1 and CDR2: SGHRS, YFSETQ.

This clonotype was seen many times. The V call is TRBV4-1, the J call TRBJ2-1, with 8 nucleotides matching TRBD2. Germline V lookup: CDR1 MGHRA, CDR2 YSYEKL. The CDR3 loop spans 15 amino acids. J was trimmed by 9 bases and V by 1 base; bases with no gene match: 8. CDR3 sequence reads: CASSQGSGEDGEQFF. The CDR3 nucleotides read TGCGCCAGCAGCCAAGGTAGCGGGGAGGATGGTGAGCAGTTCTTC.

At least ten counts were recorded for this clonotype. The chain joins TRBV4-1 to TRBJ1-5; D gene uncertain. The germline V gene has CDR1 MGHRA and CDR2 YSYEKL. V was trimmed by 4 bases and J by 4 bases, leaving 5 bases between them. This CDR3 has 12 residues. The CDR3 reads CASSRGNQPQHF. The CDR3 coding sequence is TGCGCCAGCAGCCGAGGGAATCAGCCCCAGCATTTT.

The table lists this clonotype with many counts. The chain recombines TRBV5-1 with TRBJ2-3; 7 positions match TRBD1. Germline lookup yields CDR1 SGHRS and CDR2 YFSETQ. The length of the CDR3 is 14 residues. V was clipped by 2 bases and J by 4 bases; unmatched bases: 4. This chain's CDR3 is CASSFQGDPDTQYF. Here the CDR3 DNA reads TGCGCCAGCAGCTTTCAGGGGGATCCAGATACGCAGTATTTT.

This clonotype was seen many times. As DNA, the CDR3 is TGCAGTGCTAGCGGGGGGACGGGGTACAATGAGCAGTTCTTC. Its translation: CSASGGTGYNEQFF. V gene TRBV20-1 combines with J gene TRBJ2-1; TRBD2 agrees at 7 bases. V shed 3 bases, J shed 4 bases, and the junction held 6 bases outside the gene matches. This CDR3 has 14 amino acids. Germline CDR1 DFQATT, CDR2 SNEGSKA (reference sequence).

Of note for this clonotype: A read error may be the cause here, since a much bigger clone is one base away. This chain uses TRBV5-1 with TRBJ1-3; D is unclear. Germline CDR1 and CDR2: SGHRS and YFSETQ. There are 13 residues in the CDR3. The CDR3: CASSTEPGITIYF. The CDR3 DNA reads TGCGCCAGCAGCACGGAACCGGGAATCACCATATATTTT.

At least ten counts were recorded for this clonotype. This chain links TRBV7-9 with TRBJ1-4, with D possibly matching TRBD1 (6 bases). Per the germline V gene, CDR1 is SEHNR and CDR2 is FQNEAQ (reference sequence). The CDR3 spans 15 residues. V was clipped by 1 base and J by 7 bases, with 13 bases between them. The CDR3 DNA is TGTGCCAGCAGCTTAGGGTGGGGGGCCGGTGAAAAACTGTTTTTT. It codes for CASSLGWGAGEKLFF.

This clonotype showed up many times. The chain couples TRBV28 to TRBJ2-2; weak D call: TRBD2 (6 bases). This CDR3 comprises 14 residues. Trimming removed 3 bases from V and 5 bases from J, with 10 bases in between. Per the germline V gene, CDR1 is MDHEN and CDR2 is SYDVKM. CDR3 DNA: TGTGCCAGCAGTTTCGGGACTGATACCGGGGAGCTGTTTTTT. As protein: CASSFGTDTGELFF.

The CDR3 coding sequence is TGTGCCAGCAAAACCGTTGAGGTTAAGCGAGCTAATGAAAAACTGTTTTTT. Residues: CASKTVEVKRANEKLFF. This chain joins TRBV5-8 and TRBJ1-4; the D is unclear. The CDR3 consists of 17 residues. Trimming removed 6 bases at V and 3 bases at J, with 21 bases between. Germline lookup yields CDR1 SGHTS and CDR2 YDEGEE.

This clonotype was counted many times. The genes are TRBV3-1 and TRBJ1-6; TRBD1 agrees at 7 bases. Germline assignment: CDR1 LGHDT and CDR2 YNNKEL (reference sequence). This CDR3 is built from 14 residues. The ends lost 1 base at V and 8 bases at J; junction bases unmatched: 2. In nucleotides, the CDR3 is TGTGCCAGCAGCCAAGCCGGGACAGATTCACCCCTCCACTTT. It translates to CASSQAGTDSPLHF.

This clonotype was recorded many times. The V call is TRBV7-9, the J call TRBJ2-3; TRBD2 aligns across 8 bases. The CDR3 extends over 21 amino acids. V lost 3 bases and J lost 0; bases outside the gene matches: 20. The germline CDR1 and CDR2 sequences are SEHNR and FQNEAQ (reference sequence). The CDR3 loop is CASSFPTGLDAASLSTDTQYF. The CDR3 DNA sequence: TGTGCCAGCAGCTTTCCCACGGGACTAGATGCAGCGTCGCTCAGCACAGATACGCAGTATTTT.

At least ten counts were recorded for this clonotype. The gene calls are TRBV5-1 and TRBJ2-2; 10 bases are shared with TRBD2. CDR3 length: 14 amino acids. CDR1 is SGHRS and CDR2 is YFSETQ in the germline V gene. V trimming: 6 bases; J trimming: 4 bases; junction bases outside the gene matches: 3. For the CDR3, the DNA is TGCGCCAGCACAGCGGGGGGGCCCACCGGGGAGCTGTTTTTT. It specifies CASTAGGPTGELFF. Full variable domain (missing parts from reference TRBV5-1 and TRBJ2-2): KAGVTQTPRYLIKTRGQQVTLSCSPISGHRSVSWYQQTPGQGLQFLFEYFSETQRNKGNFPGRFSGRQFSNSRSEMNVSTLELGDSALYLCASTAGGPTGELFFGEGSRLTVL.

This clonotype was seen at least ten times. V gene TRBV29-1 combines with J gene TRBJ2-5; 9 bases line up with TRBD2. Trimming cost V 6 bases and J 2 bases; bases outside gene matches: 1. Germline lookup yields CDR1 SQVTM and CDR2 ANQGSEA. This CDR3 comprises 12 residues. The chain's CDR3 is CSVTSGQETQYF. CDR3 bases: TGCAGCGTGACTAGCGGACAAGAGACCCAGTACTTC.

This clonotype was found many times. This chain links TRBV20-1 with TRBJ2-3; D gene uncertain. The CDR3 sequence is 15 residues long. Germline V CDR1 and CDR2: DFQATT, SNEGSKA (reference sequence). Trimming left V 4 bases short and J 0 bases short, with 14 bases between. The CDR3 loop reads CSATGPDGSTDTQYF. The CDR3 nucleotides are TGCAGTGCTACCGGACCTGACGGCAGCACAGATACGCAGTATTTT.

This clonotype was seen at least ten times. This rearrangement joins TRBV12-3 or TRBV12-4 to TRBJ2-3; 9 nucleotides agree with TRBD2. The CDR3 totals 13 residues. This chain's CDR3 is CASDSGRTDTQYF. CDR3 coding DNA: TGTGCAAGTGATAGCGGGAGAACAGATACGCAGTATTTT.

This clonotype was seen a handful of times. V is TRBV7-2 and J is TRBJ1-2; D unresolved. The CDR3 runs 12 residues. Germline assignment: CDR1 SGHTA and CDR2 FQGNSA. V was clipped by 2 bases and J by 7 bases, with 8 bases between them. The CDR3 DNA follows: TGTGCCAGCAGCTTACATTCGCGTGGCTACACCTTC. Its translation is CASSLHSRGYTF.

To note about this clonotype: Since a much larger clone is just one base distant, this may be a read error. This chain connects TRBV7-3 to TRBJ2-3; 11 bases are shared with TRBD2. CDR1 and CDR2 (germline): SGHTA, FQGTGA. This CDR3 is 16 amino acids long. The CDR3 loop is CASSATSGTGTDTQFF. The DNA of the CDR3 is TGTGCCAGCAGCGCGACTAGCGGGACAGGCACAGATACGCAGTTTTTT.